A single sample is the source of the 20 T cell receptor beta chains below, sequenced in a study. TCRdb fed the 5' RACE reads into MiXCR, producing one record per CDR3 protein. The sample includes under 11,000 distinct CDR3 sequences, about 30% of them seen just once. Treg sorting used a CD4+CD25+CD127-/low gate. The sequenced material came from Tregs sorted from a lymph node. These receptor sequences come from a female donor with breast cancer.

This clonotype is labeled medium-sized. The gene calls are TRBV7-6 and TRBJ1-1; TRBD1 aligns across 7 bases. The CDR3 totals 15 residues. CDR1 is SGHVS, CDR2 FNYEAQ, per germline. V was clipped by 0 bases and J by 4 bases; unmatched bases: 5. CDR3 in amino acids: CASSLATQGSTEAFF. CDR3 nucleotides: TGTGCCAGCAGCTTAGCCACACAGGGGAGCACTGAAGCTTTCTTT. The complete variable domain, with remaining parts taken from reference TRBV7-6 and TRBJ1-1, reads GAGVSQSPRYKVTKRGQDVALRCDPISGHVSLYWYRQALGQGPEFLTYFNYEAQQDKSGLPNDRFSAERPEGSISTLTIQRTEQRDSAMYRCASSLATQGSTEAFFGQGTRLTVV.

By its share, this clonotype is medium-sized. This chain links TRBV5-1 with TRBJ2-7, with D unclear. CDR1 is SGHRS and CDR2 is YFSETQ in the germline V gene. This CDR3 has 14 amino acids. The V end lost 0 bases, the J end lost 0 bases, and 7 bases lay between the germline ends. CDR3: CASSLAGISYEQYF. The CDR3, as DNA: TGCGCCAGCAGCTTGGCAGGCATCTCCTACGAGCAGTACTTC.

This clonotype occurred a few times. The chain uses TRBV13 and TRBJ1-1; 9 bases are shared with TRBD1. Germline V gives CDR1 PRHDT, CDR2 FYEKMQ (reference sequence). The CDR3 is made up of 15 amino acids. Trimming removed 8 bases from V and 3 bases from J; junction bases left unmatched: 10. The CDR3 reads CASRTRGQGDTEAFF. The CDR3 DNA reads as TGTGCCAGCCGCACCCGGGGACAGGGTGACACTGAAGCTTTCTTT. Drawing the rest from reference TRBV13 and TRBJ1-1, the complete variable domain is AAGVIQSPRHLIKEKRETATLKCYPIPRHDTVYWYQQGPGQDPQFLISFYEKMQSDKGSIPDRFSAQQFSDYHSELNMSSLELGDSALYFCASRTRGQGDTEAFFGQGTRLTVV.

This clonotype rates as medium-sized (0.01 to 0.1%). J is TRBJ1-1 and V is TRBV20-1; 8 bases are a match to TRBD1. Trimming cost V 7 bases and J 2 bases; bases outside gene matches: 9. CDR3 length: 14 amino acids. Germline V gene sequence: CDR1 DFQATT, CDR2 SNEGSKA (reference sequence). The CDR3 DNA reads as TGCAGTGTGGGGACAGGCGTCTTAAACACTGAAGCTTTCTTT. Its translation is CSVGTGVLNTEAFF.

This clonotype was recorded a few times. The chain combines TRBV7-3 with TRBJ1-1; 8 bases match TRBD1. The CDR3 spans 15 residues. Germline V lookup: CDR1 SGHTA, CDR2 FQGTGA. V lost 0 bases and J lost 4; bases outside the gene matches: 4. DNA for the CDR3: TGTGCCAGCAGCTTAACCTCAGGGGGCGGCACTGAAGCTTTCTTT. This translates into CASSLTSGGGTEAFF.

By its share, this clonotype is medium-sized. J is TRBJ2-1 and V is TRBV5-1, with D possibly TRBD2 on 6 matching bases. The CDR3 runs to 15 residues. Germline-derived CDR1 and CDR2 are SGHRS and YFSETQ. V was trimmed by 4 bases and J by 2 bases, leaving 13 bases between them. The CDR3 sequence is CASSRGLPTYNEQFF. The CDR3 DNA follows: TGCGCCAGCAGCCGTGGACTACCAACCTACAATGAGCAGTTCTTC.

This clonotype was observed a few times. The rearrangement joins TRBV19 to TRBJ1-5; D is possibly TRBD1 (5 bases). V lost 0 bases to trimming and J lost 4 bases, with 10 bases between them. The CDR3 is made up of 15 amino acids. Germline assignment: CDR1 LNHDA and CDR2 SQIVND (reference sequence). The DNA for the CDR3 is TGTGCCAGTAGTATAGATCGGGGGGGAAATCAGCCCCAGCATTTT. This sequence encodes CASSIDRGGNQPQHF.

This clonotype appeared many times. V gene TRBV5-1 combines with J gene TRBJ2-5; 10 bases are a match to TRBD1. The CDR3 consists of 13 residues. From germline, CDR1 is SGHRS and CDR2 YFSETQ. V shed 4 bases and J 4 bases; nucleotides not matched to a gene: 1. CDR3 residues: CASSDRGPETQYF. The CDR3 nucleotides read TGCGCCAGCAGCGACAGGGGGCCAGAGACCCAGTACTTC.

This clonotype was recorded a few times. This chain uses TRBV13 with TRBJ1-3; 10 nucleotides align to TRBD1. The junction had 3 bases not matched to a gene; V was cut back by 5 bases and J by 2 bases. The CDR3 has 15 residues. From germline, CDR1 is PRHDT and CDR2 FYEKMQ (reference sequence). The CDR3 region is CASSPGQGTGNTIYF. The CDR3 DNA is TGTGCCAGCAGCCCGGGACAGGGGACTGGAAACACCATATATTTT.

The J gene is TRBJ2-7, the V gene TRBV2, with unresolved D. CDR1 is SNHLY, CDR2 FYNNEI, per germline. CDR3 length: 12 residues. V was pared by 5 bases and J by 4 bases, with 9 bases between. In DNA form, the CDR3 reads TGTGCCAGCAGTCTACAGAGATACGAGCAGTACTTC. It yields the protein CASSLQRYEQYF.

This clonotype was recorded many times. V is TRBV6-5 and J is TRBJ1-5; D remains ambiguous. V was shortened by 11 bases and J by 3 bases, with 14 bases between the two germline ends. Germline CDR1 MNHEY, CDR2 SVGAGI. The CDR3 length is 13 residues. The CDR3 reads CAVGSGVNQPQHF. The CDR3 coding sequence is TGTGCCGTAGGGAGCGGAGTCAATCAGCCCCAGCATTTT.

In this sample, this clonotype is medium-sized. The genes are TRBV2 and TRBJ2-7; 8 bases agree with TRBD1. The CDR3 spans 12 residues. Germline V gene data show CDR1 as SNHLY and CDR2 as FYNNEI. V lost 6 bases and J lost 4; bases outside the gene matches: 2. The CDR3 sequence is CASRGQGYEQYF. In DNA form, the CDR3 reads TGTGCCAGCAGAGGACAGGGTTACGAGCAGTACTTC.

This clonotype was found many times. V is TRBV19 and J is TRBJ1-5; 8 bases map to TRBD1. V dropped 10 bases and J dropped 2; count of bases not matched to a gene: 13. The CDR3 is 16 amino acids. The V gene's germline CDR1 is LNHDA and CDR2 SQIVND (reference sequence). The CDR3: CATTDQGAGGNQPQHF. The DNA for the CDR3 is TGTGCCACTACCGACCAGGGGGCTGGGGGCAATCAGCCCCAGCATTTT.

This clonotype was detected only a few times. This rearrangement joins TRBV7-2 to TRBJ2-3; 10 positions agree with TRBD2. The V and J ends lost 2 bases and 0 bases, in that order; junction bases with no gene match: 2. This CDR3 is built from 16 residues. Germline-derived CDR1 and CDR2 are SGHTA and FQGNSA. CDR3 DNA: TGTGCCAGCAGCTTAACAGCGGGAGGGAGCACAGATACGCAGTATTTT. This codes for CASSLTAGGSTDTQYF.

The chain joins TRBV7-9 to TRBJ2-1; 7 bases are a match to TRBD2. This CDR3 has 15 amino acids. Germline CDR1 SEHNR, CDR2 FQNEAQ (reference sequence). The CDR3 nucleotides are TGTCTTCCTGGGAGGGCGGAAGTATCCTACAATGAGCAGTTCTTC. This translates into CLPGRAEVSYNEQFF. The whole variable domain, remainder taken from reference TRBV7-9 and TRBJ2-1, is DTGVSQNPRHKITKRGQNVTFRCDPISEHNRLYWYRQTLGQGPEFLTYFQNEAQLEKSRLLSDRFSAERPKGSFSTLEIQRTEQGDSAMYLCLPGRAEVSYNEQFFGPGTRLTVL.

This clonotype is medium-sized by share. This chain connects TRBV6-5 to TRBJ2-7; 7 nucleotides agree with TRBD2. J lost 2 bases, V lost 0 bases, and 7 bases had no gene match. Per the germline V gene, CDR1 is MNHEY and CDR2 is SVGAGI. This CDR3 is 16 amino acids long. The CDR3 bases are TGTGCCAGCAGTTACTCTCTTCGGGGGGTAACCTACGAGCAGTACTTC. Translation: CASSYSLRGVTYEQYF.

By sample share, this clonotype is medium-sized. The chain links TRBV7-2 to TRBJ2-1, with 15 nucleotides matching TRBD2. V lost 4 bases and J lost 8; bases outside the gene matches: 9. This CDR3 contains 17 residues. Germline-derived CDR1 and CDR2 are SGHTA and FQGNSA. The CDR3 is CASSSPGTSGRSDEQFF. CDR3 in DNA: TGTGCCAGCAGCTCCCCTGGGACTAGCGGGAGGAGCGATGAGCAGTTCTTC.

This clonotype appeared many times. This chain uses TRBV12-3 or TRBV12-4 with TRBJ2-1, with 12 bases aligning to TRBD2. The CDR3 is 17 amino acids. V lost 6 bases and J lost 8; bases outside the gene matches: 14. The CDR3 here is CASSPSPGLAGMDEQFF. DNA for the CDR3: TGTGCCAGCAGCCCATCTCCCGGACTAGCGGGAATGGATGAGCAGTTCTTC.

This clonotype occurred a few times. A much larger clonotype is one base distant, so this may be a read error. V and J are TRBV3-1 and TRBJ1-5, with D uncertain. CDR3 length equals 12 residues. CDR1 LGHDT and CDR2 YNNKEL come from the germline V gene (reference sequence). CDR3 residues: CASSRSNQLQHF. CDR3 in DNA: TGTGCCAGCAGCCGGAGCAATCAGCTCCAGCATTTT.

This clonotype is categorized as medium-sized. The rearrangement links TRBV25-1 to TRBJ2-3; 13 positions match TRBD2. Germline V gives CDR1 MGHDK, CDR2 SYGVNS. The ends lost 3 bases at V and 2 bases at J; junction bases unmatched: 11. The CDR3 is 19 amino acids. CDR3 region: CASSDMFRLAGGDTDTQYF. The CDR3 coding sequence is TGTGCCAGCAGTGATATGTTCCGACTAGCGGGAGGAGACACAGATACGCAGTATTTT.